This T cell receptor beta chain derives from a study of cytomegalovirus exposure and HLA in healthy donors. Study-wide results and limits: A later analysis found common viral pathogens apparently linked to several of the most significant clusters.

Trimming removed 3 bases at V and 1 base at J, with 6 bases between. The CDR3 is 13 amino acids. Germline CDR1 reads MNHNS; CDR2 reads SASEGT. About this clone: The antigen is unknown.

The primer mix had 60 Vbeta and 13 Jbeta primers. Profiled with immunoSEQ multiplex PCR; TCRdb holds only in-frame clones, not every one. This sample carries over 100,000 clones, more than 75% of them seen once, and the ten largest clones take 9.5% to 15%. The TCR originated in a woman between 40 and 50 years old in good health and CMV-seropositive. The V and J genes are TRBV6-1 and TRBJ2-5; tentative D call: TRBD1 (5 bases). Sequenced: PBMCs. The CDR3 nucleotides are TGTGCCAGCAGTGATGACAGCCAAGAGACCCAGTACTTC. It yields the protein CASSDDSQETQYF.